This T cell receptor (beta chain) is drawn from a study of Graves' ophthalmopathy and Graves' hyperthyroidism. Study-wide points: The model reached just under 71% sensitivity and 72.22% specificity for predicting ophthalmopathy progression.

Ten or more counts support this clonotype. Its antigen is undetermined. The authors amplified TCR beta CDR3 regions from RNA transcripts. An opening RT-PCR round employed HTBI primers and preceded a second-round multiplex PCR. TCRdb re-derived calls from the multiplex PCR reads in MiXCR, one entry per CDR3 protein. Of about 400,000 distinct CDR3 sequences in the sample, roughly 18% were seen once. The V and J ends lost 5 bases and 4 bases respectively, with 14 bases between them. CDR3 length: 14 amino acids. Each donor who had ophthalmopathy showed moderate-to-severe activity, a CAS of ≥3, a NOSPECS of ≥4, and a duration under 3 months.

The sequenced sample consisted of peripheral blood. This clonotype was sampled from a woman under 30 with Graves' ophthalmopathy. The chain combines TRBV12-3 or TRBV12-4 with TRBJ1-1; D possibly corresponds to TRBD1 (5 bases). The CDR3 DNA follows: TGTGCCAGCAGTGCTCAGGGAGTGGGCACTGAAGCTTTCTTT. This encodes CASSAQGVGTEAFF.